This T cell receptor (beta chain) came from a study of human T cells and chemical hapten exposure. Authors' methods: Samples ranged from roughly 23,224 to 700,000 TCRs, with a median of around 100,000. MiXCR was run by TCRdb on the RACE reads, yielding one entry per CDR3 protein. None of the V and J calls come from the authors' own analysis; TCRdb made them. The table includes roughly 50,000 distinct CDR3 sequences, approximately 10% detected once. Time point specified: patch test 1, 2 weeks after DPC sensitization. Treatment meaning: therapeutic diphenylcyclopropenone sensitization with weekly scalp DPC. Extraction of total RNA was performed on unfractionated whole blood. The sequence came from a woman in her 40s with alopecia areata. Some clones in this sample may be carry-over from other donors' samples. The starting material was whole blood, obtained in connection with sensitization to the hapten diphenylcyclopropenone (DPC).

The CDR3 nucleotides read TGCAGTGCCCCGCAACCCCGGACCAATCAGCCCCAGCATTTT. Translation: CSAPQPRTNQPQHF. The chain is built from TRBV20-1 and TRBJ1-5; D gene uncertain. Trimming took off 6 bases at V and 3 bases at J, with 15 bases between the two ends. The CDR3 runs 14 residues. The V gene's germline CDR1 is DFQATT and CDR2 SNEGSKA (reference sequence).